This TCR beta chain derives from a study of shared clonotypes between healthy human individuals. Study-level results: Represented diversity (both genetic and exposure-history) was limited by the small number of donors.

Notes on this clone: Its antigen is unidentified.

Donors comprised only Caucasian adults living in Nashville, Tennessee. CD8 memory pooled CD45RO+ cells and CCR7-negative CD45RA+ TemRA cells. An assay was performed, and its level was deep. The protocol was immunoSEQ multiplex PCR, while the TCRdb copy is restricted to in-frame clones and leaves out a portion. The table records about 330,000 clones, around 87% of them present only once. The CDR3 extends over 11 amino acids. V was pared by 5 bases and J by 10 bases, with 9 bases between. Germline V gene data show CDR1 as MNHEY and CDR2 as SVGAGI. This sequence originates from a man aged 18 to 30 in good health. This sequence joins TRBV6-5 and TRBJ2-1; TRBD1 or TRBD2 may be the D gene (5 bases each). Sequenced input: memory CD8+ T cells sorted from blood. The subset: CD45RO+ cells pooled with CCR7-negative TemRA cells. The CDR3 protein is CASSEGPEQFF. CDR3 DNA: TGTGCCAGCAGTGAGGGACCAGAGCAGTTCTTC.